Listed below are T cell receptor beta chains from one sample, sequenced in a study of T cell changes during pregnancy in multiple sclerosis. Method: immunoSEQ multiplex PCR; TCRdb's copy keeps in-frame clones and lacks some. The sample shows 90,000 or so clones, roughly 90% of them seen only once. This sample comprised peripheral blood, obtained in the first trimester of pregnancy. The receptors here all came from a female donor with multiple sclerosis, enrolled in a pregnancy study. Each CDR3 is given with its conserved first and last residue. The order of the fields is J gene, V gene, CDR3 protein.

>TRBJ1-1|TRBV6-1
CASSGPGTGNTEAFF
>TRBJ1-5|TRBV6-1
CASNPGQGIMPQHF
>TRBJ2-1|TRBV2
CASNRLAGNEQFF
>TRBJ2-1|TRBV7-2
CAAGTEYYNEQFF
>TRBJ2-5|TRBV14
CASSGGRETQETQYF
>TRBJ2-5|TRBV7-8
CASSTGGAQYF
>TRBJ2-7|TRBV18
CASSPDRGTYEQYF
>TRBJ1-1|TRBV25-1
CASRTVGHMNTEAFF
>TRBJ2-7|TRBV14
CASSQGGYEQYF
>TRBJ2-2|TRBV6-5
CASSYLAGAGELFF
>TRBJ1-1|TRBV19
CASSMGLGGNTEAFF
>TRBJ2-2|TRBV9
CASSRSGELFF
>TRBJ1-4|TRBV9
CASNGQGQTTNEKLFF
>TRBJ2-1|TRBV28
CASSRGGTGEQFF
>TRBJ1-2|TRBV7-6
CAIVGQGDGYTF
>TRBJ2-5|TRBV5-1
CASSPGGWVAQETQYF
>TRBJ1-2|TRBV5-8
CASSNKILGQTNYGYTF
>TRBJ2-5|TRBV25-1
CASSRGTGLQETQYF
>TRBJ2-3|TRBV28
CASSLPGASTDTQYF
>TRBJ2-7|TRBV30
CAWSRGLGYEQYF
>TRBJ1-1|TRBV7-3
CASSLSPGDTEAFF
>TRBJ2-7|TRBV7-9
CASSVRVTSGTSYEQYF
>TRBJ2-1|TRBV7-2
CASSLTSGPYNEQFF
>TRBJ1-1|TRBV18
CASSPRREGTEAFF
>TRBJ1-2|TRBV25-1
CASSDRGLTNYGYTF
>TRBJ2-7|TRBV4-1
CASSQGSLGGSYEQYF
>TRBJ2-2|TRBV9
CASSVGDRSTGELFF
>TRBJ2-6|TRBV7-3
CASSLDLGTGGPAGANVLTF
>TRBJ2-7|TRBV2
CASREERRSYEQYF
>TRBJ2-7|TRBV27
CASSLSSGVSKQYF
>TRBJ2-7|TRBV6-6
CASSNNRAYEQYF
>TRBJ2-7|TRBV4-1
CASSHLTGGFGYEQYF
>TRBJ1-1|TRBV2
CASREGRFTEAFF
>TRBJ2-1|TRBV7-3
CASSLATSGEQFF
>TRBJ2-7|TRBV16
CASSPSQGQATYEQYF
>TRBJ2-1|TRBV7-6
CASSLAGTGKVTNEQFF
>TRBJ2-1|TRBV5-4
CASSLEKLAGVTNEQFF
>TRBJ2-1|TRBV13
CASSRRPPLPTSGAYNEQFF
>TRBJ2-1|TRBV6-1
CASRTTSGTYNEQFF
>TRBJ2-7|TRBV5-6
CASSLVADRTYEQYF
>TRBJ2-6|TRBV5-1
CASSLAPSWANVLTF
>TRBJ2-7|TRBV13
CASSLWTSGTPSGEQYF
>TRBJ2-7|TRBV2
CASSDKKRDNEQYF
>TRBJ1-1|TRBV30
CAWSRTGGRTEAFF
>TRBJ2-5|TRBV5-1
CASRPRGSGTGGETQYF
>TRBJ2-5|TRBV5-1
CASSARRGQRETQYF
>TRBJ2-7|TRBV27
CASRPRDRALYEQYF
>TRBJ2-1|TRBV6-6
CASRKVQGAGNEQFF
>TRBJ2-3|TRBV11-1
CASSLAKGLAGPDTQYF
>TRBJ2-5|TRBV5-1
CASSPGIAGVGRGETQYF
>TRBJ1-1|TRBV5-1
CASSPNPMTSTEAFF
>TRBJ2-7|TRBV7-9
CASSLEIIGQDYEQYF
>TRBJ2-2|TRBV7-7
CASSSTLAGDTGELFF
>TRBJ1-2|TRBV29-1
CSVREADTNYGYTF